The source of this T cell receptor beta chain is a study of blood T cell repertoires in COVID-19. Across the study: The samples span acute and convalescent COVID-19 from the United States, Italy and Spain.

The protocol was immunoSEQ multiplex PCR, while the TCRdb copy is restricted to in-frame clones and leaves out a portion. The sample contains 150,000 to 200,000 clones, roughly 89% of which appear only once. Germline lookup yields CDR1 MNHEY and CDR2 SVGAGI. Trimming left V 5 bases short and J 1 base short, with 11 bases between. The CDR3 loop spans 14 amino acids. The chain carries TRBV6-5 and TRBJ1-1; D gene unclear. Input material: peripheral blood. This sequence was found in a woman in her 70s with COVID-19, enrolled during active disease. The CDR3 is CASSQVHQNTEAFF. The CDR3, as DNA: TGTGCCAGCAGTCAGGTACACCAGAACACTGAAGCTTTCTTT.